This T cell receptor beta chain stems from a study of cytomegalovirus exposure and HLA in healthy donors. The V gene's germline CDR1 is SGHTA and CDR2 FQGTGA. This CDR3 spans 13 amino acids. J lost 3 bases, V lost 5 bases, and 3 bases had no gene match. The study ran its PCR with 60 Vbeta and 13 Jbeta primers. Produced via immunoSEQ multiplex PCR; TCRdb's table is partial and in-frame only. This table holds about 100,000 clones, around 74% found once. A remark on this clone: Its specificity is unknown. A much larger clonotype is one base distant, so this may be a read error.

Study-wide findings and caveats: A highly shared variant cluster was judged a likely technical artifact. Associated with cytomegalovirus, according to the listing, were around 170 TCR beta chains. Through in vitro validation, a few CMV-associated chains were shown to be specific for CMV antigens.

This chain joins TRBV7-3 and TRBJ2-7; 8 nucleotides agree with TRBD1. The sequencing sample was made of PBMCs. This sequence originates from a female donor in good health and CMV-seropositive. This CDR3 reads CASSLGQDYEQYF. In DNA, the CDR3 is TGTGCCAGCAGCCTGGGACAGGACTACGAGCAGTACTTC.